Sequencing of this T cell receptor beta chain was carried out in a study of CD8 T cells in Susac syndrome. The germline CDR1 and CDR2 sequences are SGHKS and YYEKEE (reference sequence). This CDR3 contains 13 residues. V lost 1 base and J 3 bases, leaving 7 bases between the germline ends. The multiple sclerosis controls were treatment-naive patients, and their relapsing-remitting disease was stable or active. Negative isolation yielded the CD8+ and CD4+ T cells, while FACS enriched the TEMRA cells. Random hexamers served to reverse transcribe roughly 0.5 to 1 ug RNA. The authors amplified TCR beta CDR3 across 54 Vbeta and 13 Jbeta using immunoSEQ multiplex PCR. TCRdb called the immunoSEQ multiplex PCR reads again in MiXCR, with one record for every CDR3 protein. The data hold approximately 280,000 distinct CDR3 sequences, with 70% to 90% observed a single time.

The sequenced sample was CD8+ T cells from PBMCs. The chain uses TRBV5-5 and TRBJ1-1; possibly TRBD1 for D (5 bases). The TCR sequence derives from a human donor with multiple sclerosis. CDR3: CASSLQGYTEAFF. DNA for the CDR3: TGTGCCAGCAGCTTGCAGGGTTACACTGAAGCTTTCTTT.